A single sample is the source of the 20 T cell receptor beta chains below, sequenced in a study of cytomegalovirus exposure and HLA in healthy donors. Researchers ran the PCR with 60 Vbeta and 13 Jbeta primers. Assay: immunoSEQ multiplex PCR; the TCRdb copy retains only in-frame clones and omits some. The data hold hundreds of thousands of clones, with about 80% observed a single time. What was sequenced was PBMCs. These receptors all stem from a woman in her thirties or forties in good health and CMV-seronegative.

The CDR3 reads CASSQTENTEAFF. The CDR3 DNA is TGTGCCAGCAGCCAGACAGAGAACACTGAAGCTTTCTTT. The chain couples TRBV7-9 to TRBJ1-1; D is perhaps TRBD1 (5 bases). The V end was cut by 5 bases, the J end by 1 base, with 8 bases between. Per the germline V gene, CDR1 is SEHNR and CDR2 is FQNEAQ (reference sequence). This CDR3 spans 13 amino acids.

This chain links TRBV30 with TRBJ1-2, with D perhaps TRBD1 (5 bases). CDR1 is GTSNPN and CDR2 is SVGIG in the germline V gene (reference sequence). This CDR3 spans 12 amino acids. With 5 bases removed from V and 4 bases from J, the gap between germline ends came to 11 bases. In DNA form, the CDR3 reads TGTGCCTGGGATTTTACAGGCTATGGCTACACCTTC. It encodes CAWDFTGYGYTF.

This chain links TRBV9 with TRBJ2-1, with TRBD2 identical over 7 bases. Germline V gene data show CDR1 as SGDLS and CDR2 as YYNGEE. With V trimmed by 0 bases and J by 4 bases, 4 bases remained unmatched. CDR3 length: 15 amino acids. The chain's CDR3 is CASSVAAGSYNEQFF. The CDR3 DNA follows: TGTGCCAGCAGCGTAGCAGCGGGGTCTTACAATGAGCAGTTCTTC.

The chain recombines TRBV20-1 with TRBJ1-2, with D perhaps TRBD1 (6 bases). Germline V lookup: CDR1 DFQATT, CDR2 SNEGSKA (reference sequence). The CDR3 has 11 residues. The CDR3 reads CSHREPYGYTF. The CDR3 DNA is TGCAGCCACAGGGAACCCTATGGCTACACCTTC.

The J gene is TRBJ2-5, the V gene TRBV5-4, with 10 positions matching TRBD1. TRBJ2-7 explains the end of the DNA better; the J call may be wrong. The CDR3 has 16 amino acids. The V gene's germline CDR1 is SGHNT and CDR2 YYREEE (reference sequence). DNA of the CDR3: TGTGCCAGCAGCCCGGGGGGGACAGGGGCTTGGAGCGAGCAGTACTTC. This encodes CASSPGGTGAWSEQYF.

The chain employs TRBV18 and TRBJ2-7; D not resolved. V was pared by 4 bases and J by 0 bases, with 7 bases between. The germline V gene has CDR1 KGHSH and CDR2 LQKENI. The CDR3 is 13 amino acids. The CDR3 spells CASSRIRSYEQYF. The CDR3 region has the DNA TGTGCCAGCTCACGTATCCGCTCCTACGAGCAGTACTTC.

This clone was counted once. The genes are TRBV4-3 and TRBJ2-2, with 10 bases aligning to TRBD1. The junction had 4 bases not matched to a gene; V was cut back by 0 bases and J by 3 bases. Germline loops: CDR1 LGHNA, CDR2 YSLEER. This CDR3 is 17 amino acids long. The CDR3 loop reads CASSQDLGTGDTGELFF. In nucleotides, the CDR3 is TGCGCCAGCAGCCAAGATTTGGGGACAGGGGACACCGGGGAGCTGTTTTTT.

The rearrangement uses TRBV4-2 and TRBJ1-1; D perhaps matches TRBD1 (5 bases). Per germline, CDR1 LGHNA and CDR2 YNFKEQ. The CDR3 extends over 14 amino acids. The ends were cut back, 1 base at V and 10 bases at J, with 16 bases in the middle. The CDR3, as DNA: TGTGCCAGCAGCCAAGTGGGTGGACAAATTGGAGCTTTCTTT. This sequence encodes CASSQVGGQIGAFF.

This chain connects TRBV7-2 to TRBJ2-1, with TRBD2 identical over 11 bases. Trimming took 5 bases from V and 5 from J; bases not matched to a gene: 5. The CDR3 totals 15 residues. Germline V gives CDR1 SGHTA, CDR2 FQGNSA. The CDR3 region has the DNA TGTGCCAGCAGCGGATGGACTAGCGGGCACAATGAGCAGTTCTTC. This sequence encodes CASSGWTSGHNEQFF.

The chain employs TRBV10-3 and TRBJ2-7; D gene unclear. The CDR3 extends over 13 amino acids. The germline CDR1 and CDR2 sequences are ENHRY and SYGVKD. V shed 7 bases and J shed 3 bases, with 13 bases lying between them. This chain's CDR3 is CAIKSDSIYEQYF. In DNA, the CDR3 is TGTGCCATCAAGAGTGACTCAATCTACGAGCAGTACTTC.

CDR3 nucleotide sequence: TGCGCCAGCAGTCAGCCTACTTTGGTAACCCGAGGGTGGAGGCCCCCGATTGAAGCTTTCTTT. Encoded protein: CASSQPTLVTRGWRPPIEAFF. The chain has TRBV23-1 and TRBJ1-1; D uncertain. TRBV23-1 is classed as an ORF, of uncertain function. V was trimmed by 3 bases and J by 7 bases, leaving 36 bases between them. This CDR3 has 21 residues.

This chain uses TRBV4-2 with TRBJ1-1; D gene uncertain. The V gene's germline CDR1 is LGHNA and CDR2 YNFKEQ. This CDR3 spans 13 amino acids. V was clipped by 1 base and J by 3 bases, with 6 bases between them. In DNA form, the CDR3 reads TGTGCCAGCAGCCAAGGAGTGGACACTGAAGCTTTCTTT. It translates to CASSQGVDTEAFF.

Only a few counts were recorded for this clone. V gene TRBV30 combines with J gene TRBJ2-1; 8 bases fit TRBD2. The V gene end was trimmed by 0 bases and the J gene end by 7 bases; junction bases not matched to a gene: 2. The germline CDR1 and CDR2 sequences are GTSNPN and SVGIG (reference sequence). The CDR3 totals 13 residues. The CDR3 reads CAWSVTGGNEQFF. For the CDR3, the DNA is TGTGCCTGGAGTGTCACGGGGGGGAATGAGCAGTTCTTC.

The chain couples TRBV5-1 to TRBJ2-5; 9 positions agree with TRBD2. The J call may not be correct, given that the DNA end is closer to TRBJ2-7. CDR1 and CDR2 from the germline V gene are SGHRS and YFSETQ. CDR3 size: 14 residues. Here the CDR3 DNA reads TGCGCCAGCAGATTAGCGGGGGCGTCCTACGAGCAGTACTTC. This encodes CASRLAGASYEQYF.

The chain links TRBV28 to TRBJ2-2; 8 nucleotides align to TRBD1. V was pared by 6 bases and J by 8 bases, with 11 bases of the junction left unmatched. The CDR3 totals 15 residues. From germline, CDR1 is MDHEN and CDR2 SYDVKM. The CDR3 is CASSRTTDRGGELFF. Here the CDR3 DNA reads TGTGCCAGCAGCCGCACTACAGACAGGGGTGGGGAGCTGTTTTTT.

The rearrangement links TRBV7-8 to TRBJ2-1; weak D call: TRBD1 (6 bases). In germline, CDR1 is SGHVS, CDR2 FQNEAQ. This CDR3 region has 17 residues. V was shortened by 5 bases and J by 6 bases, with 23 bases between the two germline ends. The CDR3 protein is CASSVAYPSGQLNEQFF. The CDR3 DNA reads TGTGCCAGCAGCGTCGCGTACCCAAGCGGACAGCTCAATGAGCAGTTCTTC. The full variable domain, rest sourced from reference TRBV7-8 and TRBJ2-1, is GAGVSQSPRYKVAKRGQDVALRCDPISGHVSLFWYQQALGQGPEFLTYFQNEAQLDKSGLPSDRFFAERPEGSVSTLKIQRTQQEDSAVYLCASSVAYPSGQLNEQFFGPGTRLTVL.

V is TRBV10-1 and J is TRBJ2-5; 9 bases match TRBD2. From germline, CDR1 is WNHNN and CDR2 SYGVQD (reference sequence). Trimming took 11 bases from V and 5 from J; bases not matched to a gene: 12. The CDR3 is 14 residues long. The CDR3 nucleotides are TGCGCCCGCCGACTAGCGGACGAGGTGGAGACCCAGTACTTC. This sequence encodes CARRLADEVETQYF.

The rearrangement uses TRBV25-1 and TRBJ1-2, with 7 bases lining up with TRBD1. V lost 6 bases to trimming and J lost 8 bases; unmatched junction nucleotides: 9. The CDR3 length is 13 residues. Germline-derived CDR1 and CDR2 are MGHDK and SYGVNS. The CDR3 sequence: CASSPGTAGGYTF. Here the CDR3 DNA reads TGTGCCAGCAGCCCCGGGACAGCAGGCGGCTACACCTTC.

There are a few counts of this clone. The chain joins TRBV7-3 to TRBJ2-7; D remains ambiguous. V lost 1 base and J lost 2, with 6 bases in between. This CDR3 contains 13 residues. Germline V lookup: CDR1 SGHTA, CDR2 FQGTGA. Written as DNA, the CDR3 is TGTGCCAGCAGCTTAAGCGGAACCTACGAGCAGTACTTC. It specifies CASSLSGTYEQYF.

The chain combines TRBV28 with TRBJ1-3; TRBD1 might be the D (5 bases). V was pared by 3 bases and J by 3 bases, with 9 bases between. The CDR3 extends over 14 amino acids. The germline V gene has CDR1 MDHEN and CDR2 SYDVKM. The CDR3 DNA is TGTGCCAGCAGTTTTGACAGCAATGGAAACACCATATATTTT. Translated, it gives CASSFDSNGNTIYF.